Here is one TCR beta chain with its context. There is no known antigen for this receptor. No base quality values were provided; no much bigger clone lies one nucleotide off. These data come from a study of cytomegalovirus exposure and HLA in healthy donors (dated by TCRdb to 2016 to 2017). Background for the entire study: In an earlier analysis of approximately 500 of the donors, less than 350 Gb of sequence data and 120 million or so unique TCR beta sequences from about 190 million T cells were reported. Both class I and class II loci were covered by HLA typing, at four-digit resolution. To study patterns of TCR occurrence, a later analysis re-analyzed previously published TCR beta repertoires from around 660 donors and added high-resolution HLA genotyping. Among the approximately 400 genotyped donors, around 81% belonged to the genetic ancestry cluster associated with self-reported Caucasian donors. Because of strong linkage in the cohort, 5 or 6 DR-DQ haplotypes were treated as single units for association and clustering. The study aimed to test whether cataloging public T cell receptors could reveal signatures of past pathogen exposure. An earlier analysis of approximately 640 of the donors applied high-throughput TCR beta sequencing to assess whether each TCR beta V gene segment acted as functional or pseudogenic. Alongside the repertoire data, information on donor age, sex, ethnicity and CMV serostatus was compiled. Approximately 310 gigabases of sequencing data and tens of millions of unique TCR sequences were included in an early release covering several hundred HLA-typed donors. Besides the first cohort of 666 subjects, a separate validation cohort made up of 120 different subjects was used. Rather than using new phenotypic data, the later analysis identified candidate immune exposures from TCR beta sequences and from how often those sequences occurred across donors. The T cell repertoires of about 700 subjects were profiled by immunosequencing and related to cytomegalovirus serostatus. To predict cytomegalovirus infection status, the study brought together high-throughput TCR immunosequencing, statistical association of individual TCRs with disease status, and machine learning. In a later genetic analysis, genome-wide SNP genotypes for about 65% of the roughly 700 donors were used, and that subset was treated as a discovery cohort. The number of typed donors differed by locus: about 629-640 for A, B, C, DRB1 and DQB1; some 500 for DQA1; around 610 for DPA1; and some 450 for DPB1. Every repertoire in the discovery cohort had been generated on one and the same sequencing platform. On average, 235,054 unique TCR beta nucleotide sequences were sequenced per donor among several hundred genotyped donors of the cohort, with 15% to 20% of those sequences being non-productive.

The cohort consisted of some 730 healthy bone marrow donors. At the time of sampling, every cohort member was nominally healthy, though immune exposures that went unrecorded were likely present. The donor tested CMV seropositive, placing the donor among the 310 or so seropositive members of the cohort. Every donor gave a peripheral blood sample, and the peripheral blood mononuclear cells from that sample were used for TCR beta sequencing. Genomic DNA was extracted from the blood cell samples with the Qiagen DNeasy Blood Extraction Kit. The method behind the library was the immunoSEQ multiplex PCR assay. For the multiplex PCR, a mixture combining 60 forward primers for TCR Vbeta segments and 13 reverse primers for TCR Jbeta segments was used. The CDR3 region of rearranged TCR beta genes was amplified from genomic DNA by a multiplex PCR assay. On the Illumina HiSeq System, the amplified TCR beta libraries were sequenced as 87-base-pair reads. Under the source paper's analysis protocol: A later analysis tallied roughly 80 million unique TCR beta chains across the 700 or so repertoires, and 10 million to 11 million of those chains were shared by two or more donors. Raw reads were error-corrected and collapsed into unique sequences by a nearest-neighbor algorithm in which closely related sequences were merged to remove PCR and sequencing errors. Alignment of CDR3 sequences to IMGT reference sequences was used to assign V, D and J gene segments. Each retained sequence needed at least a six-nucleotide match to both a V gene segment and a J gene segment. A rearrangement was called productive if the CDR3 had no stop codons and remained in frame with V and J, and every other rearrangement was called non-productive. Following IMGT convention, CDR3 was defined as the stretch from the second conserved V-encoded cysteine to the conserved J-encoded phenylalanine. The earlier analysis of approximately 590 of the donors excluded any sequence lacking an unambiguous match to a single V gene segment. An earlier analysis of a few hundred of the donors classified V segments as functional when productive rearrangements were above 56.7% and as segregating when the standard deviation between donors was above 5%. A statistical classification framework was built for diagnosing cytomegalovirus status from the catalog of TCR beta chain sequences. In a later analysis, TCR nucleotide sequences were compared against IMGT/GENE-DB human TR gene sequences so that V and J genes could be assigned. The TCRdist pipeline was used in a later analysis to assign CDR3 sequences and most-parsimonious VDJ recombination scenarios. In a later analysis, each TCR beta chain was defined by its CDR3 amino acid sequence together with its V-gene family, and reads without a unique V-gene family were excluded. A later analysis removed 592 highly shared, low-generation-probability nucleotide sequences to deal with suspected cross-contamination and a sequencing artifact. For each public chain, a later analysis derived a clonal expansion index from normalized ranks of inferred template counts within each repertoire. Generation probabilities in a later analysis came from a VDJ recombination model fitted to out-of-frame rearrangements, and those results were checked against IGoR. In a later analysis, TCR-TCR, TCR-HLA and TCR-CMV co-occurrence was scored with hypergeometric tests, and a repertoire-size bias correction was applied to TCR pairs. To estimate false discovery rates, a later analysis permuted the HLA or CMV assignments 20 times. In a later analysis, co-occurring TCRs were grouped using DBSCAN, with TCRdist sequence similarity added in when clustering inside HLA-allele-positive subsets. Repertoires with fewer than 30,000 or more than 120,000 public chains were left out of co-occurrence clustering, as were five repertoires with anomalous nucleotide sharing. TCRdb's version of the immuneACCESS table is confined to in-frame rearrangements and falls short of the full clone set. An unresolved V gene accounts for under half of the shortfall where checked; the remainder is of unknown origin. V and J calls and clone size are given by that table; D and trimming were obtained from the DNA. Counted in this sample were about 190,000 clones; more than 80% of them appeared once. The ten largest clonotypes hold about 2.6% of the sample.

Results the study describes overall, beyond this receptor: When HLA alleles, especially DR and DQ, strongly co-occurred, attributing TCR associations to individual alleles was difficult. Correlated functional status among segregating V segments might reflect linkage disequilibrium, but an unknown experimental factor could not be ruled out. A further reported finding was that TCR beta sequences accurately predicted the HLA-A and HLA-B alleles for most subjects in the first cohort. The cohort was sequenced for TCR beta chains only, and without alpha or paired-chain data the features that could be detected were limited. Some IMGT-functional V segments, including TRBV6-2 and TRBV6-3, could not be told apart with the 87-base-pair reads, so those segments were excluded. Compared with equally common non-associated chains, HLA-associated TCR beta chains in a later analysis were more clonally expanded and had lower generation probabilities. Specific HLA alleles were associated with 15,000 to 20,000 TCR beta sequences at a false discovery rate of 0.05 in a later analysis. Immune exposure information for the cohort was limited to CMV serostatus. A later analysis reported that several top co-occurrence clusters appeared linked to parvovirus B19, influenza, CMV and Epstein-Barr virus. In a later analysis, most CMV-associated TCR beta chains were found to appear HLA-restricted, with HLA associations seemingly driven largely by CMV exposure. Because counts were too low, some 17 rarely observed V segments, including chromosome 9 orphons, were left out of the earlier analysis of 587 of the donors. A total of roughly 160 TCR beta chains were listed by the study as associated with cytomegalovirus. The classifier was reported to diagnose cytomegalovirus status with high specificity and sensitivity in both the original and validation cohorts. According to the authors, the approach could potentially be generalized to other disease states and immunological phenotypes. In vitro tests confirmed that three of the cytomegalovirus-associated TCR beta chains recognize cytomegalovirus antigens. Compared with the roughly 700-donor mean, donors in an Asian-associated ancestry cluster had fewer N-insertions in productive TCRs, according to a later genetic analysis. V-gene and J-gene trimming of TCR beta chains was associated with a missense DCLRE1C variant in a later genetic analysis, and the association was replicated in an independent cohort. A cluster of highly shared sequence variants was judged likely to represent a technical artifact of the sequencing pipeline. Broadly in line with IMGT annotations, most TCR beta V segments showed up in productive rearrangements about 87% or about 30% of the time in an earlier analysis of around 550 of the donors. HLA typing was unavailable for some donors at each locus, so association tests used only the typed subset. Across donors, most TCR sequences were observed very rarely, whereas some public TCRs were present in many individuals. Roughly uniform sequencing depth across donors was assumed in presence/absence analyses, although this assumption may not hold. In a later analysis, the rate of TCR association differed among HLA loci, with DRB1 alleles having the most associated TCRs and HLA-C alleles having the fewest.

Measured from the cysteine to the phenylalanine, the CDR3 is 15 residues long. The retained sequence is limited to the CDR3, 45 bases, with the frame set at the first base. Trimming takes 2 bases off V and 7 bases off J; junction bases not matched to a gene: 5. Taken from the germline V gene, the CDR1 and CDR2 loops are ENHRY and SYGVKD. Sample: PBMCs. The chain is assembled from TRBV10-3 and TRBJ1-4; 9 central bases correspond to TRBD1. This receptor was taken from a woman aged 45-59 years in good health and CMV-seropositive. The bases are TGTGCCATCAGTGAGACAGGGGGCTTCGGTGAAAAACTGTTTTTT. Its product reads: CAISETGGFGEKLFF.